This passage covers 29 T cell receptor beta chains from one sample sequenced in a study of cytomegalovirus exposure and HLA in healthy donors. PCR primers comprised 60 Vbeta and 13 Jbeta primers. Libraries were prepared by immunoSEQ multiplex PCR; TCRdb keeps only in-frame clonotypes and omits some of them. Among approximately 190,000 clones, approximately 79% were seen once, and the ten largest hold about 6%. The sequencing input was PBMCs. These receptors were taken from a man between 35 and 55 years old in good health and CMV-seropositive.

The chain has TRBV28 and TRBJ1-1; D gene unclear. The germline V and J ends were trimmed by 2 bases and 10 bases, with 11 bases remaining between them. The CDR3 covers 12 residues. Germline CDR1 is MDHEN and CDR2 is SYDVKM. DNA of the CDR3: TGTGCCAGCAGTTTAACGGGGATCGGAGCTTTCTTT. Residues: CASSLTGIGAFF.

The gene calls are TRBV7-2 and TRBJ2-1; TRBD2 matches at 15 bases. With V trimmed by 4 bases and J by 10 bases, 8 bases remained unmatched. The CDR3 is made up of 16 amino acids. Germline values: CDR1 SGHTA, CDR2 FQGNSA. CDR3 residues: CASSSGLAGGLREQFF. In nucleotides, the CDR3 is TGTGCCAGCAGCTCAGGACTAGCGGGGGGGCTAAGGGAGCAGTTCTTC.

The rearrangement joins TRBV7-6 to TRBJ2-3; 13 nucleotides match TRBD2. Germline-derived CDR1 and CDR2 are SGHVS and FNYEAQ. The CDR3 is 15 residues long. With 5 bases clipped from V and 5 bases from J, the junction kept 4 bases outside the gene matches. CDR3 residues: CASSEGLAGIDTQYF. CDR3 in DNA: TGTGCCAGCAGCGAGGGACTAGCGGGGATAGATACGCAGTATTTT.

The chain has TRBV5-1 and TRBJ1-1; TRBD1 matches at 7 bases. V was pared by 0 bases and J by 0 bases, with 5 bases of the junction left unmatched. Looked up from germline, CDR1 is SGHRS and CDR2 is YFSETQ. This CDR3 has 16 amino acids. CDR3 bases: TGCGCCAGCAGCTTGGCGACAGGGTTCATGAACACTGAAGCTTTCTTT. Its translation: CASSLATGFMNTEAFF. Full variable domain (rest looked up from reference TRBV5-1 and TRBJ1-1): KAGVTQTPRYLIKTRGQQVTLSCSPISGHRSVSWYQQTPGQGLQFLFEYFSETQRNKGNFPGRFSGRQFSNSRSEMNVSTLELGDSALYLCASSLATGFMNTEAFFGQGTRLTVV.

The V gene is TRBV7-9, the J gene TRBJ2-7; a possible D gene is TRBD2 (5 bases). This CDR3 contains 13 residues. Trimming shortened V by 4 bases and J by 0 bases, and 7 bases separated the two germline ends. The germline V gene has CDR1 SEHNR and CDR2 FQNEAQ (reference sequence). The CDR3 region is CASSSGFSYEQYF. The CDR3 bases are TGTGCCAGCAGCTCGGGATTCTCCTACGAGCAGTACTTC.

The V call is TRBV18, the J call TRBJ1-5; 7 bases agree with TRBD1. CDR1 and CDR2 from the germline V gene are KGHSH and LQKENI. This CDR3 is 15 amino acids long. V was clipped by 1 base and J by 7 bases; unmatched bases: 7. The CDR3 loop reads CASSPLGTAVQPQHF. CDR3 nucleotides: TGTGCCAGCTCACCACTGGGGACAGCAGTGCAGCCCCAGCATTTT.

CDR3 protein: CAWRGGNVGEQYF. In nucleotides, the CDR3 is TGTGCCTGGAGGGGGGGGAACGTCGGCGAGCAGTACTTC. The genes are TRBV30 and TRBJ2-7; TRBD2 matches 7 bases. The germline V gene encodes CDR1 GTSNPN and CDR2 SVGIG (reference sequence). This CDR3 is built from 13 residues. V gave up 3 bases and J gave up 6 bases; unmatched junction bases: 8.

The gene calls are TRBV5-1 and TRBJ1-1, with D perhaps matching TRBD1 (5 bases). The CDR3 covers 16 residues. Trimming left V 1 base short and J 5 bases short, with 18 bases between. The germline CDR1 and CDR2 sequences are SGHRS and YFSETQ. In nucleotides, the CDR3 is TGCGCCAGCAGCTTGATCGGGGGTGGGAAGGGAACTGAAGCTTTCTTT. Translated, it gives CASSLIGGGKGTEAFF.

The chain is built from TRBV4-1 and TRBJ1-2; D unclear. This CDR3 has 16 amino acids. CDR1 is MGHRA, CDR2 YSYEKL, per germline. Trimming took off 0 bases at V and 2 bases at J, with 13 bases between the two ends. The CDR3 is CASSQDRRERNYGYTF. The DNA of the CDR3 is TGCGCCAGCAGCCAAGATAGGCGGGAAAGGAACTATGGCTACACCTTC.

V and J are TRBV6-1 and TRBJ1-2; D possibly corresponds to TRBD1 (5 bases). Trimming took off 4 bases at V and 8 bases at J, with 5 bases between the two ends. The CDR3 spans 10 residues. Per germline, CDR1 MNHNS and CDR2 SASEGT. CDR3 in DNA: TGTGCCAGCAGTGGACAGGGCTACACCTTC. As protein: CASSGQGYTF.

This clone was found once. The chain has TRBV9 and TRBJ2-1; TRBD2 matches 10 bases. V lost 4 bases, J lost 6 bases, and 4 bases stayed unmatched. Germline CDR1 reads SGDLS; CDR2 reads YYNGEE. The CDR3 loop spans 14 amino acids. The CDR3 nucleotides are TGTGCCAGCAGCTCTAGCGGGGGCCGCAATGAGCAGTTCTTC. Protein product: CASSSSGGRNEQFF.

This clone came up once. The chain carries TRBV6-5 and TRBJ1-1; D gene ambiguous. CDR3 length: 11 residues. V lost 7 bases, J lost 8 bases, and 11 bases lay in between. CDR1 and CDR2 from the germline V gene are MNHEY and SVGAGI. In nucleotides, the CDR3 is TGTGCCAGCACCCCTCAGTTAGAAGCTTTCTTT. It is translated as CASTPQLEAFF.

This clone appeared a single time. J is TRBJ2-7 and V is TRBV10-3; D perhaps matches TRBD1 (6 bases). Per germline, CDR1 ENHRY and CDR2 SYGVKD. Trimming cost V 4 bases and J 4 bases, with 14 bases left between them. The CDR3 has 14 amino acids. The CDR3 DNA follows: TGTGCCATCAGTGGCGGGCAGGGGATTTACGAGCAGTACTTC. Translated, it gives CAISGGQGIYEQYF.

Concerning this clone itself: Other nucleotide sequences from this sample produce the same CDR3. This chain connects TRBV9 to TRBJ2-1; TRBD1 is a possible D gene (6 bases). CDR3 length: 14 residues. Trimming pared 0 bases from V and 6 bases from J, leaving 10 bases between. Germline values: CDR1 SGDLS, CDR2 YYNGEE. CDR3 in DNA: TGTGCCAGCAGCGTAGGAGGACAGAGCAATGAGCAGTTCTTC. It translates to CASSVGGQSNEQFF.

This CDR3 reads CASSIPVGSTGELFF. The CDR3 DNA sequence: TGTGCCAGTAGTATACCCGTCGGGAGCACCGGGGAGCTGTTTTTT. The J gene is TRBJ2-2, the V gene TRBV19, with D perhaps TRBD2 (6 bases). Germline CDR1 is LNHDA and CDR2 is SQIVND (reference sequence). The germline V and J ends were trimmed by 2 bases and 4 bases, with 11 bases remaining between them. The CDR3 sequence is 15 residues long.

The V gene is TRBV18, the J gene TRBJ2-7; 9 bases match TRBD1. The germline V gene has CDR1 KGHSH and CDR2 LQKENI. The CDR3 totals 15 residues. The trim removed 3 bases at V and 5 bases at J, leaving 8 bases unmatched. The CDR3 sequence: CASSPRDRAAHEQYF. The CDR3 coding sequence is TGTGCCAGCTCACCGAGGGACAGGGCGGCTCACGAGCAGTACTTC.

As DNA, the CDR3 is TGTGCCAGTAGTATTATACAGGGGACTGAAGCTTTCTTT. It translates to CASSIIQGTEAFF. V and J are TRBV19 and TRBJ1-1, with 7 bases lining up with TRBD1. CDR3 size: 13 residues. V dropped 3 bases and J dropped 5; count of bases not matched to a gene: 3. Germline CDR1 is LNHDA and CDR2 is SQIVND (reference sequence). The whole variable domain, remainder taken from reference TRBV19 and TRBJ1-1, is DGGITQSPKYLFRKEGQNVTLSCEQNLNHDAMYWYRQDPGQGLRLIYYSQIVNDFQKGDIAEGYSVSREKKESFPLTVTSAQKNPTAFYLCASSIIQGTEAFFGQGTRLTVV.

The chain is built from TRBV10-3 and TRBJ2-5, with 9 bases lining up with TRBD2. V was pared by 3 bases and J by 1 base, with 3 bases of the junction left unmatched. This CDR3 spans 15 amino acids. Germline loops: CDR1 ENHRY, CDR2 SYGVKD. The CDR3 is CAISEVAGVQETQYF. In DNA form, the CDR3 reads TGTGCCATCAGTGAAGTAGCGGGGGTCCAAGAGACCCAGTACTTC.

V is TRBV9 and J is TRBJ1-2; D call uncertain. The CDR3 runs 13 residues. CDR1 and CDR2 (germline): SGDLS, YYNGEE. V dropped 3 bases and J dropped 8 bases, with 14 bases sitting between them. The CDR3 coding sequence is TGTGCCAGCAGCGCCGGGGTCAGAGAAGGCTACACCTTC. Translating gives CASSAGVREGYTF.

V is TRBV5-1 and J is TRBJ2-4; 7 bases match TRBD2. Looked up from germline, CDR1 is SGHRS and CDR2 is YFSETQ. V lost 4 bases, J lost 9 bases, and 7 bases stayed unmatched. The CDR3 loop spans 13 amino acids. This CDR3 reads CASSPGEGGIQYF. The CDR3 bases are TGCGCCAGCAGCCCCGGGGAGGGCGGCATTCAGTACTTC. The entire variable domain, with the rest obtained from reference TRBV5-1 and TRBJ2-4, is as follows: KAGVTQTPRYLIKTRGQQVTLSCSPISGHRSVSWYQQTPGQGLQFLFEYFSETQRNKGNFPGRFSGRQFSNSRSEMNVSTLELGDSALYLCASSPGEGGIQYFGAGTRLSVL.

As for this clone: The junction does not match germline at one end; this may be a read error. This rearrangement joins TRBV9 to TRBJ1-1, with D uncertain. Germline V gene lookup returns CDR1 SGDLS and CDR2 YYNGEE. CDR3 size: 13 residues. CDR3 sequence (DNA): TGTGCCAACAGCGTAGGTGGCTACACTGAAGCTTTCTTT. Translation: CANSVGGYTEAFF.

The chain couples TRBV5-1 to TRBJ2-5, with D perhaps TRBD2 (5 bases). The CDR3 spans 12 residues. V lost 1 base to trimming and J lost 9 bases, with 10 bases between them. Germline V gene data show CDR1 as SGHRS and CDR2 as YFSETQ. CDR3 in DNA: TGCGCCAGCAGCTTGACCGGGGTAGCCCAGTACTTC. It specifies CASSLTGVAQYF.

The rearrangement uses TRBV29-1 and TRBJ1-5, with a possible D match to TRBD1 (6 bases). V was trimmed by 5 bases and J by 2 bases, leaving 7 bases between them. The germline CDR1 and CDR2 sequences are SQVTM and ANQGSEA. The CDR3 is 12 residues long. The CDR3 DNA reads as TGCAGCGTTAGGACAGGCAATCAGCCCCAGCATTTT. This sequence encodes CSVRTGNQPQHF.

Comment on this clone: Compared with germline, one end of the junction differs, possibly owing to a read error. The V gene is TRBV7-9, the J gene TRBJ1-1; D call uncertain. Germline-derived CDR1 and CDR2 are SEHNR and FQNEAQ (reference sequence). The CDR3 spans 12 residues. The CDR3 coding sequence is TGTTCCAGCAGCCCGGTGTTGGCTGAAGCTTTCTTT. Translation gives CSSSPVLAEAFF.

The J gene is TRBJ2-7, the V gene TRBV30; TRBD1 aligns across 10 bases. J lost 3 bases, V lost 8 bases, and 4 bases had no gene match. This CDR3 has 12 amino acids. CDR1 GTSNPN and CDR2 SVGIG come from the germline V gene (reference sequence). CDR3 in amino acids: CAGTGVGYEQYF. The CDR3 DNA reads TGTGCCGGGACAGGGGTGGGCTACGAGCAGTACTTC.

V gene TRBV30 combines with J gene TRBJ2-7; TRBD2 might be the D (5 bases). The CDR3 length is 14 residues. The V and J ends lost 1 base and 1 base respectively, with 11 bases between them. CDR1 GTSNPN and CDR2 SVGIG come from the germline V gene (reference sequence). The CDR3 DNA follows: TGTGCCTGGAGTGCTAGCTCCAAATCCTACGAGCAGTACTTC. Its protein product is CAWSASSKSYEQYF. The full variable domain, in which reference TRBV30 and TRBJ2-7 provide the parts outside the CDR3, is SQTIHQWPATLVQPVGSPLSLECTVEGTSNPNLYWYRQAAGRGLQLLFYSVGIGQISSEVPQNLSASRPQDRQFILSSKKLLLSDSGFYLCAWSASSKSYEQYFGPGTRLTVT.

Only a few counts were recorded for this clone. The chain couples TRBV29-1 to TRBJ2-5; 13 bases fit TRBD2. Looked up from germline, CDR1 is SQVTM and CDR2 is ANQGSEA. J lost 0 bases, V lost 0 bases, and 7 bases had no gene match. The CDR3 has 18 residues. In nucleotides, the CDR3 is TGCAGCGTTGAAGATACTAGCGGGGGGGCCGGGTACCAAGAGACCCAGTACTTC. This gives the protein CSVEDTSGGAGYQETQYF.

V gene TRBV19 combines with J gene TRBJ1-2, with 8 nucleotides matching TRBD1. The CDR3 runs 13 residues. Germline CDR1 is LNHDA and CDR2 is SQIVND (reference sequence). V was pared by 7 bases and J by 10 bases, with 11 bases of the junction left unmatched. The CDR3: CASTGRQGSDYTF. In nucleotides, the CDR3 is TGTGCCAGTACTGGGCGACAGGGGTCTGACTACACCTTC. Complete variable domain (other parts from reference TRBV19 and TRBJ1-2): DGGITQSPKYLFRKEGQNVTLSCEQNLNHDAMYWYRQDPGQGLRLIYYSQIVNDFQKGDIAEGYSVSREKKESFPLTVTSAQKNPTAFYLCASTGRQGSDYTFGSGTRLTVV.

The chain uses TRBV4-2 and TRBJ2-1, with 9 bases matching TRBD1. CDR3 length equals 16 residues. V lost 3 bases, J lost 7 bases, and 10 bases stayed unmatched. Germline CDR1 is LGHNA and CDR2 is YNFKEQ. CDR3 DNA sequence: TGTGCCAGCAGCCAGACCGGGACAGGGCGATTTAATGAGCAGTTCTTC. Protein: CASSQTGTGRFNEQFF.